A selection of T cell receptor beta chains follows, all from one sample in a study of spatial heterogeneity in lung cancer. TCRdb fed the 5' RACE reads into MiXCR, producing one record per CDR3 protein. The profile shows about 52,000 distinct CDR3 sequences, less than 9% of them singletons. Sequencing used PBMCs, obtained at follow-up. All receptors derive from a female donor with early-stage non-small cell lung cancer. Both conserved end residues are part of each CDR3. The order of the fields is D gene, clone size, V gene, J gene, CDR3 protein, CDR3 DNA. A D gene is named only where the DNA matches it firmly. Expanded clones are given a class, and other clones once, few, many or no size at all.

d_gene: TRBD1
abundance: NA
v_gene: TRBV20-1
j_gene: TRBJ2-5
CDR3aa: CSARGQGHQETQYF
CDR3nt: TGCAGTGCTAGGGGACAGGGCCACCAAGAGACCCAGTACTTC

d_gene: NA
abundance: many
v_gene: TRBV7-2
j_gene: TRBJ1-2
CDR3aa: CASSLGPGGGDYGYTF
CDR3nt: TGTGCCAGCAGCTTAGGCCCCGGGGGAGGGGACTATGGCTACACCTTC

d_gene: TRBD2
abundance: many
v_gene: TRBV7-8
j_gene: TRBJ2-1
CDR3aa: CASSLGAGGNNEQFF
CDR3nt: TGTGCCAGCAGCTTAGGGGCGGGGGGAAACAATGAGCAGTTCTTC

d_gene: TRBD1
abundance: NA
v_gene: TRBV27
j_gene: TRBJ2-7
CDR3aa: CASSRQGRLGEQYF
CDR3nt: TGTGCCAGCAGTAGACAGGGGAGGCTAGGAGAGCAGTACTTC

d_gene: NA
abundance: NA
v_gene: TRBV3-1
j_gene: TRBJ1-2
CDR3aa: CASSQVDGYTF
CDR3nt: TGTGCCAGCAGCCAAGTTGATGGCTACACCTTC

d_gene: TRBD1
abundance: NA
v_gene: TRBV12-3/TRBV12-4
j_gene: TRBJ2-5
CDR3aa: CASSLTTGKETQYF
CDR3nt: TGTGCCAGCAGTTTAACGACAGGGAAGGAGACCCAGTACTTC

d_gene: TRBD2
abundance: few
v_gene: TRBV3-1
j_gene: TRBJ2-5
CDR3aa: CASSLTSVQETQYF
CDR3nt: TGTGCCAGCAGCCTGACTAGCGTCCAAGAGACCCAGTACTTC

d_gene: NA
abundance: few
v_gene: TRBV20-1
j_gene: TRBJ1-1
CDR3aa: CSAKPNGGTEAFF
CDR3nt: TGCAGTGCTAAGCCCAATGGGGGGACTGAAGCTTTCTTT

d_gene: NA
abundance: many
v_gene: TRBV30
j_gene: TRBJ1-4
CDR3aa: CAWSANRENEKLFF
CDR3nt: TGTGCCTGGAGTGCGAACAGGGAGAATGAAAAACTGTTTTTT

d_gene: TRBD1
abundance: few
v_gene: TRBV18
j_gene: TRBJ2-1
CDR3aa: CASSPLTGGHEQFF
CDR3nt: TGTGCCAGCTCACCACTTACAGGGGGCCATGAGCAGTTCTTC